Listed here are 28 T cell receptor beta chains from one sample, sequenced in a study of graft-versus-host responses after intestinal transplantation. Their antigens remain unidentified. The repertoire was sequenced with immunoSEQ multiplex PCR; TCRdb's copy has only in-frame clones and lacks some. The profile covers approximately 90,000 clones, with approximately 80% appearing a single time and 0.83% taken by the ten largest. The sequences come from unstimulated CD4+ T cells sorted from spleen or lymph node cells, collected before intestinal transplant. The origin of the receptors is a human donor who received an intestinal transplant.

CDR3: CASSSHSSAGGLLDTQYF. CDR3 in DNA: TGTGCCAGCAGCTCCCATTCGTCAGCGGGAGGGCTGCTAGATACGCAGTATTTT. The rearrangement joins TRBV7-3 to TRBJ2-3, with 10 positions matching TRBD2. V gave up 4 bases and J gave up 5 bases; unmatched junction bases: 15. This CDR3 is built from 18 residues. Germline V lookup: CDR1 SGHTA, CDR2 FQGTGA. Combining the CDR3 with reference TRBV7-3 and TRBJ2-3 gives the whole variable domain GAGVSQTPSNKVTEKGKYVELRCDPISGHTALYWYRQSLGQGPEFLIYFQGTGAADDSGLPNDRFFAVRPEGSVSTLKIQRTERGDSAVYLCASSSHSSAGGLLDTQYFGPGTRLTVL.

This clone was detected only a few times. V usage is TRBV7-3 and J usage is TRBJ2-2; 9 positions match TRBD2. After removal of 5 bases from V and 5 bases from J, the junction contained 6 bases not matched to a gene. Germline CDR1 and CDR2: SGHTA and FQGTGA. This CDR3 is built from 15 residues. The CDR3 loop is CASSRGLAGTGELFF. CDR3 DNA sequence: TGTGCCAGCAGCCGGGGGCTAGCGGGAACCGGGGAGCTGTTTTTT.

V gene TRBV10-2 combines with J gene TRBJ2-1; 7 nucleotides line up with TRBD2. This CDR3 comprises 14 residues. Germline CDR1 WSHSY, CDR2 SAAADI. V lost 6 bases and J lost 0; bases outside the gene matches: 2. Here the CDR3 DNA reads TGCGCCAGCAGGACTAGCTTCTCCTACAATGAGCAGTTCTTC. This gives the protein CASRTSFSYNEQFF.

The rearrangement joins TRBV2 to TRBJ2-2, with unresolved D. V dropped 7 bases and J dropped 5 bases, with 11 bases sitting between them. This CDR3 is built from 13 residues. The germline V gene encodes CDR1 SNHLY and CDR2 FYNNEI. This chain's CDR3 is CASKSLRTGELFF. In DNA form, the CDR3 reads TGTGCCAGCAAATCCCTGCGGACCGGGGAGCTGTTTTTT.

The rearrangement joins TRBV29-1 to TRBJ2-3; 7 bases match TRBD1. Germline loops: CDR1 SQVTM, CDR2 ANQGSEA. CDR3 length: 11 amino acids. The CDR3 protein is CIGWDSVTQYF. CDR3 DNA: TGCATCGGATGGGACAGTGTGACGCAGTATTTT.

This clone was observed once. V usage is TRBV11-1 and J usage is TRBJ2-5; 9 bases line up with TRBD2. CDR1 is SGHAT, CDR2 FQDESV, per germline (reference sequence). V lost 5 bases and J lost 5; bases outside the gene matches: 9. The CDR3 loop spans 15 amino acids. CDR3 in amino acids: CASSTGLAIRETQYF. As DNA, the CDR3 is TGTGCCAGCAGCACCGGACTAGCGATTAGGGAGACCCAGTACTTC.

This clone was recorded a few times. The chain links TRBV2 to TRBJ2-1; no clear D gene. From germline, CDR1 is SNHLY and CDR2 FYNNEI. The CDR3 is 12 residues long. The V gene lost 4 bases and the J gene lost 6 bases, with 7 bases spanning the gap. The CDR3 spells CASSGSGNEQFF. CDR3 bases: TGTGCCAGCAGTGGGTCCGGCAATGAGCAGTTCTTC.

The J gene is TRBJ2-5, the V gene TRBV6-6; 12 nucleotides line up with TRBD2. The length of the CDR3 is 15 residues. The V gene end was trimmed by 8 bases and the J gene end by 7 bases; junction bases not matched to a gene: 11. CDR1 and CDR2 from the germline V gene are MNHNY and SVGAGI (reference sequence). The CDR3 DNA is TGTGCCAGCGCCCCTCTAGCGGGGGGGGTGGGGACCCAGTACTTC. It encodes CASAPLAGGVGTQYF.

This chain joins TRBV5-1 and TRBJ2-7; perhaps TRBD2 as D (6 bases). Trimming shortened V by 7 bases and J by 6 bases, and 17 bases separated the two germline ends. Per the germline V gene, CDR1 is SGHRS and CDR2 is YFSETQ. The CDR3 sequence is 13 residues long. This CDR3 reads CASSGLQFPEQYF. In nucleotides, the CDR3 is TGCGCCAGCTCGGGACTCCAATTCCCCGAGCAGTACTTC.

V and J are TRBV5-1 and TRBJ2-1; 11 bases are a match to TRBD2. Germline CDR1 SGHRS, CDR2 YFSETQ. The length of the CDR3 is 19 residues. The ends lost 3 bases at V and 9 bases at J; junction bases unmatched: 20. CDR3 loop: CASSSRPTSGGPETREQFF. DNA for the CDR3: TGCGCCAGCAGCTCTCGTCCAACTAGCGGGGGCCCGGAGACGCGTGAGCAGTTCTTC.

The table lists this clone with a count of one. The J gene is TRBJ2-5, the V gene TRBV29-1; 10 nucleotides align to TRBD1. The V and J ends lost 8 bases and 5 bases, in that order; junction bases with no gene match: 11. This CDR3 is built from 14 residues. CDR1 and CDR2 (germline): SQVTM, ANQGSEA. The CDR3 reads CSLTTGGGWETQYF. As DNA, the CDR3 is TGCAGCCTAACGACAGGGGGCGGGTGGGAGACCCAGTACTTC.

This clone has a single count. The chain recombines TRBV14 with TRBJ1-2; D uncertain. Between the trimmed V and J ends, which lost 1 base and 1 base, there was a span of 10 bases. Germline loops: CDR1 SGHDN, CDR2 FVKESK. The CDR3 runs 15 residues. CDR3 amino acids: CASSQVAGGNYGYTF. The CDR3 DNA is TGTGCCAGCAGCCAAGTAGCCGGCGGTAACTATGGCTACACCTTC.

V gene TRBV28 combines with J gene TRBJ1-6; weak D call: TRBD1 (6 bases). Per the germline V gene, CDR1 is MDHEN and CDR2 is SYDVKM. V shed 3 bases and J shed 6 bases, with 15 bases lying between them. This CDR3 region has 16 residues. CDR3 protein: CASSFPGGGGNSPLHF. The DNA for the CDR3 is TGTGCCAGCAGTTTCCCTGGGGGGGGCGGTAATTCACCCCTCCACTTT.

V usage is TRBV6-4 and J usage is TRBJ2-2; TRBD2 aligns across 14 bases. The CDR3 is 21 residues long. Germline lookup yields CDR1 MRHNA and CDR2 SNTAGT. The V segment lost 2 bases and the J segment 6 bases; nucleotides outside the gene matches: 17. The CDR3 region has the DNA TGTGCCAGCAGTGACCAATCCCCGGGACTAGCGGGGGAACGAGTCGCCGGGGAGCTGTTTTTT. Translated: CASSDQSPGLAGERVAGELFF.

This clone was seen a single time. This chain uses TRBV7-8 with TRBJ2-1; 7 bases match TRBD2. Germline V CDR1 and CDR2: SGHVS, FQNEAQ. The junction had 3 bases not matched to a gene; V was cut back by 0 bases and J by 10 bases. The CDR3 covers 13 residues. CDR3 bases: TGTGCCAGCAGCTTAGCGCTAGCGGTCGAGCAGTTCTTC. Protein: CASSLALAVEQFF. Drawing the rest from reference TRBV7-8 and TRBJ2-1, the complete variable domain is GAGVSQSPRYKVAKRGQDVALRCDPISGHVSLFWYQQALGQGPEFLTYFQNEAQLDKSGLPSDRFFAERPEGSVSTLKIQRTQQEDSAVYLCASSLALAVEQFFGPGTRLTVL.

For the CDR3, the DNA is TGTGCCAGCAGCGTAGAGTTGGGGCGGCATGGCTACACCTTC. Residues: CASSVELGRHGYTF. The rearrangement links TRBV9 to TRBJ1-2, with D possibly being TRBD1 (5 bases). The CDR3 sequence is 14 residues long. Per the germline V gene, CDR1 is SGDLS and CDR2 is YYNGEE. Trimming removed 0 bases from V and 6 bases from J, with 12 bases in between.

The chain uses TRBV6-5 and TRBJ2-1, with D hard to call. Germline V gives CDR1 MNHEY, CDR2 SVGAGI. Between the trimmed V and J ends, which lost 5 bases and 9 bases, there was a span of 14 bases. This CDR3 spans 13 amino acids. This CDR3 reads CASSPQQFTEQFF. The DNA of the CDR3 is TGTGCCAGCAGTCCGCAACAGTTTACTGAGCAGTTCTTC.

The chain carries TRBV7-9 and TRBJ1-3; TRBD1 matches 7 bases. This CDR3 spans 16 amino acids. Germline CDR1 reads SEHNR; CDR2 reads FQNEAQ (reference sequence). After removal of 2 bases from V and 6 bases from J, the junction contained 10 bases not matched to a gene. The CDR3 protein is CASSLLGGDTPNTIYF. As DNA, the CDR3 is TGTGCCAGCAGCTTACTAGGGGGCGATACTCCAAACACCATATATTTT.

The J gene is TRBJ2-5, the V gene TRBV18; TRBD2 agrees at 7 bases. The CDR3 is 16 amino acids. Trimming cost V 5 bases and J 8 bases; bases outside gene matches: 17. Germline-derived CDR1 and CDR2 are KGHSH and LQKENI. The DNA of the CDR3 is TGTGCCAGCTCAGCCATGGCGGGAGCGGTAGAGAACACCCAGTACTTC. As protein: CASSAMAGAVENTQYF.

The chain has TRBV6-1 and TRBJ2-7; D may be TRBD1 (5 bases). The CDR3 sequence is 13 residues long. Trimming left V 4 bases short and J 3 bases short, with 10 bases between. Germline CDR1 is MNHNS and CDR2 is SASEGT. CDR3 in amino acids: CASSVLGDYEQYF. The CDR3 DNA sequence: TGTGCCAGCAGTGTTTTAGGGGACTACGAGCAGTACTTC.

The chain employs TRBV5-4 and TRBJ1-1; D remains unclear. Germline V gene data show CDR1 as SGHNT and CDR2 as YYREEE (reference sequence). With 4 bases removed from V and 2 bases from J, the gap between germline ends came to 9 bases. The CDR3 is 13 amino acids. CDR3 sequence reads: CASSGTRNTEAFF. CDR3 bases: TGTGCCAGCAGCGGTACAAGAAACACTGAAGCTTTCTTT.

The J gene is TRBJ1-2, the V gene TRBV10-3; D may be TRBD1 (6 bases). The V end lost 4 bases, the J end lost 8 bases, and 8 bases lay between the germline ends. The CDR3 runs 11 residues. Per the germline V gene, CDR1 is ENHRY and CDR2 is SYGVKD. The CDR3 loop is CAISGRGGYTF. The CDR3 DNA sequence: TGTGCCATCAGTGGCAGGGGCGGCTACACCTTC.

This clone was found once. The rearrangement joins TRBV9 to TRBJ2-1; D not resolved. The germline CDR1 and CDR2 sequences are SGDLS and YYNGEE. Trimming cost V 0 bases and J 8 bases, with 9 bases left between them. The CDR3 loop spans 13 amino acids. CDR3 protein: CASSVVQSDEQFF. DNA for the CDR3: TGTGCCAGCAGCGTAGTGCAGTCCGATGAGCAGTTCTTC.

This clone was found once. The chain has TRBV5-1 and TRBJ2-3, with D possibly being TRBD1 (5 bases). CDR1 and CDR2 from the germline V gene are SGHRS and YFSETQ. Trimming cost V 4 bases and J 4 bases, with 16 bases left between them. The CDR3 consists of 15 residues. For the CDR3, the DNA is TGCGCCAGCAGCCATGGGGTCGTGGGGCCAGATACGCAGTATTTT. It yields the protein CASSHGVVGPDTQYF.

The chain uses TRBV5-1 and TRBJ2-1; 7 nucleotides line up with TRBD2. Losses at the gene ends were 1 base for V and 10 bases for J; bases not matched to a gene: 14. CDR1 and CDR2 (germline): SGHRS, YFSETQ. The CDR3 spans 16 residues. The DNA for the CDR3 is TGCGCCAGCAGCTTGCTCCCTAGCGGAGGTGCCGCCGAGCAGTTCTTC. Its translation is CASSLLPSGGAAEQFF. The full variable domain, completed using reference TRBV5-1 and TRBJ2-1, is KAGVTQTPRYLIKTRGQQVTLSCSPISGHRSVSWYQQTPGQGLQFLFEYFSETQRNKGNFPGRFSGRQFSNSRSEMNVSTLELGDSALYLCASSLLPSGGAAEQFFGPGTRLTVL.

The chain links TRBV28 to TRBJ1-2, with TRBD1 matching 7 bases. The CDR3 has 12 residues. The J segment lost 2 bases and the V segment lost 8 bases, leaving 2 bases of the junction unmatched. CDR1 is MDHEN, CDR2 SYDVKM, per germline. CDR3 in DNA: TGTGCCAGCGGGGGACAGAACTATGGCTACACCTTC. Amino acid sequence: CASGGQNYGYTF.

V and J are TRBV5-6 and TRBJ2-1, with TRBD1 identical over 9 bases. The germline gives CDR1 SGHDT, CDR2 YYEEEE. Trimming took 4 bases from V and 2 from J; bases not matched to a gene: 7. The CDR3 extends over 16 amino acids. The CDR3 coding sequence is TGTGCCAGCAGCCTCGACAGGGGGAGGCCCTACAATGAGCAGTTCTTC. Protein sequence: CASSLDRGRPYNEQFF.

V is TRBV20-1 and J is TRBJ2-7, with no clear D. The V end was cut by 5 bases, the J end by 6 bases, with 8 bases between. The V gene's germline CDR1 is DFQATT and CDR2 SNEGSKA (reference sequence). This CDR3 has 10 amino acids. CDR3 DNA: TGCAGTGCTTCCACTCTCGAGCAGTACTTC. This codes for CSASTLEQYF.